This T cell receptor beta chain was identified in a study of blood T cell repertoires in COVID-19. Turning to the study itself: Samples taken during acute and convalescent COVID-19 were collected in the United States, Italy and Spain. The cDNA or gDNA used as material had been derived from T cells, B-cell-depleted T cells, or PBMCs.

This clone was found a few times. Original methodology: The assay estimated nucleated cells by amplifying reference gene primers. Data came from immunoSEQ multiplex PCR; TCRdb stores just in-frame clones and leaves some out. V and J calls and clone size are given by that table; D and trimming were obtained from the DNA. In the table there are fewer than 250,000 clones, around nine tenths of which are singletons. The V gene's germline CDR1 is MGHRA and CDR2 YSYEKL. Trimming shortened V by 0 bases and J by 2 bases, and 10 bases separated the two germline ends. The CDR3 runs 15 residues. V is TRBV4-1 and J is TRBJ2-5; D remains ambiguous. The receptor was derived from a woman in her thirties or forties who had recovered from COVID-19. The sequenced sample was peripheral blood. The CDR3 region has the DNA TGCGCCAGCAGCCAAGATCAAACTACTCAAGAGACCCAGTACTTC. It encodes CASSQDQTTQETQYF.